Shown below are 18 T cell receptor beta chains from a single sample sequenced in a study of blood T cell repertoires in COVID-19. TCRdb's copy holds only in-frame clones and misses some; the assay was immunoSEQ multiplex PCR. Of around 99,000 clones listed, about 80% were seen once; the top ten hold 4% to 5.5%. The source material was peripheral blood. These receptors were obtained from a man aged 65-85 years with acute or convalescent COVID-19.

This rearrangement joins TRBV11-3 to TRBJ2-5; 7 bases are shared with TRBD2. The J segment lost 5 bases and the V segment lost 4 bases, leaving 7 bases of the junction unmatched. The CDR3 has 14 residues. Germline V CDR1 and CDR2: SGHNT, YENEEA. The chain's CDR3 is CASSSGLEGETQYF. Here the CDR3 DNA reads TGTGCCAGCAGCTCTGGACTAGAGGGGGAGACCCAGTACTTC.

The chain couples TRBV5-4 to TRBJ1-1; 7 nucleotides align to TRBD1. The CDR3 is 16 residues long. V lost 4 bases to trimming and J lost 0 bases; unmatched junction nucleotides: 9. Looked up from germline, CDR1 is SGHNT and CDR2 is YYREEE (reference sequence). CDR3 sequence (DNA): TGTGCCAGCAGCCCAACCGGGACAGACATGAACACTGAAGCTTTCTTT. Translation: CASSPTGTDMNTEAFF.

The chain employs TRBV6-5 and TRBJ2-7; 9 bases map to TRBD1. CDR1 and CDR2 (germline): MNHEY, SVGAGI. The length of the CDR3 is 13 residues. Trimming cost V 8 bases and J 1 base; bases outside gene matches: 3. This CDR3 reads CASRGQGSYEQYF. DNA of the CDR3: TGTGCCAGCCGCGGACAGGGGTCCTACGAGCAGTACTTC.

This clone appeared once. The chain combines TRBV7-2 with TRBJ1-2, with 7 positions matching TRBD1. The junction had 6 bases not matched to a gene; V was cut back by 2 bases and J by 6 bases. The CDR3 contains 14 residues. Germline V gene sequence: CDR1 SGHTA, CDR2 FQGNSA. CDR3 amino acids: CASSLRQGYDGYTF. The CDR3 coding sequence is TGTGCCAGCAGCTTAAGACAGGGATACGATGGCTACACCTTC.

The chain employs TRBV6-5 and TRBJ1-1, with TRBD1 identical over 8 bases. Germline V gene lookup returns CDR1 MNHEY and CDR2 SVGAGI. Losses at the gene ends were 1 base for V and 0 bases for J; bases not matched to a gene: 1. CDR3 size: 15 residues. The CDR3 here is CASSYWGQVNTEAFF. CDR3 nucleotides: TGTGCCAGCAGTTACTGGGGACAGGTGAACACTGAAGCTTTCTTT.

Only one count was recorded for this clone. V gene TRBV2 combines with J gene TRBJ2-2, with 11 bases matching TRBD2. In germline, CDR1 is SNHLY, CDR2 FYNNEI. The CDR3 consists of 14 residues. Trimming cost V 9 bases and J 13 bases; bases outside gene matches: 13. The CDR3 protein is CASSLGLAEGGLFF. The CDR3 coding sequence is TGTGCCAGTTCCTTGGGACTAGCGGAGGGCGGGCTGTTTTTT.

This clone showed up just once. J is TRBJ2-3 and V is TRBV7-3; 7 nucleotides match TRBD2. V lost 2 bases, J lost 1 base, and 3 bases stayed unmatched. Germline V gene sequence: CDR1 SGHTA, CDR2 FQGTGA. This CDR3 comprises 15 residues. CDR3 DNA: TGTGCCAGCAGCTTATTTGCGGGGGGCACAGATACGCAGTATTTT. The encoded protein is CASSLFAGGTDTQYF. The whole variable domain, filled in from reference TRBV7-3 and TRBJ2-3, reads GAGVSQTPSNKVTEKGKYVELRCDPISGHTALYWYRQSLGQGPEFLIYFQGTGAADDSGLPNDRFFAVRPEGSVSTLKIQRTERGDSAVYLCASSLFAGGTDTQYFGPGTRLTVL.

J is TRBJ2-7 and V is TRBV11-3; no firm D call. In germline, CDR1 is SGHNT, CDR2 YENEEA. V lost 3 bases and J lost 0, with 12 bases in between. There are 15 residues in the CDR3. The CDR3 is CASSFGRLGSYEQYF. In DNA form, the CDR3 reads TGTGCCAGCAGCTTTGGCAGGCTGGGCTCCTACGAGCAGTACTTC.

This rearrangement joins TRBV9 to TRBJ2-7, with D possibly being TRBD1 (5 bases). This CDR3 spans 14 amino acids. V lost 0 bases and J 3 bases, leaving 10 bases between the germline ends. Germline-derived CDR1 and CDR2 are SGDLS and YYNGEE. The CDR3 region is CASSVAGQDYEQYF. The CDR3 DNA reads as TGTGCCAGCAGCGTAGCAGGGCAAGACTACGAGCAGTACTTC.

The CDR3 nucleotides are TGTGCCAGCAGCCTCGGACAGGGTAATTTCTACGAGCAGTACTTC. Residues: CASSLGQGNFYEQYF. V is TRBV5-4 and J is TRBJ2-7; 8 nucleotides align to TRBD1. CDR1 is SGHNT, CDR2 YYREEE, per germline (reference sequence). The CDR3 is 15 residues long. V lost 4 bases and J lost 3; bases outside the gene matches: 9.

This rearrangement joins TRBV5-1 to TRBJ1-5; 7 bases are a match to TRBD1. The V segment lost 0 bases and the J segment 5 bases; nucleotides outside the gene matches: 5. The CDR3 consists of 15 residues. Germline CDR1 and CDR2: SGHRS and YFSETQ. The CDR3 is CASSLGGQVHQPQHF. DNA of the CDR3: TGCGCCAGCAGCTTGGGTGGACAGGTCCATCAGCCCCAGCATTTT.

This clone appeared a few times. V and J are TRBV3-1 (or the pseudogene TRBV3-2) and TRBJ2-1, with 11 nucleotides matching TRBD2. The CDR3 has 15 residues. The germline CDR1 and CDR2 sequences are LGHDT and YNNKEL (reference sequence). V gave up 3 bases and J gave up 3 bases; unmatched junction bases: 1. The CDR3 DNA follows: TGTGCCAGCAGCCATGGGACTAGCGGCTACAATGAGCAGTTCTTC. Amino acid sequence: CASSHGTSGYNEQFF.

The rearrangement uses TRBV11-2 and TRBJ2-5; tentatively, D is TRBD1 (6 bases). Germline CDR1 is SGHAT and CDR2 is FQNNGV. V was cut by 5 bases and J by 4 bases, with 17 bases left in between. This CDR3 comprises 15 residues. The CDR3, as DNA: TGTGCCAGCAGCCTTACGACCAGAGGGGGAGAGACCCAGTACTTC. It encodes CASSLTTRGGETQYF.

This clone has more than one count but fewer than ten. The DNA is left out, because the CDR3 cannot be placed on it with certainty; the CDR3 is given as TCRdb lists it. The J gene is TRBJ1-3, the V gene TRBV6-5; TRBD1, the table's D call, lacks a check against the DNA. The CDR3 region is 15 residues in length, termini included. Germline loops: CDR1 MNHEY, CDR2 SVGAGI. The CDR3 loop is CASILGTGTGNTIYF.

In its sample, this clone was seen once. A junction boundary mismatches the germline segment, possibly from a read error. This chain joins TRBV5-4 and TRBJ1-2, with D perhaps matching TRBD1 (5 bases). Germline V gene lookup returns CDR1 SGHNT and CDR2 YYREEE (reference sequence). The CDR3 loop spans 14 amino acids. Here the CDR3 DNA reads TGTGCCAGCAGCTTGGATATCGGGGGTTATGACTACACCTTC. Protein: CASSLDIGGYDYTF.

V and J are TRBV7-6 and TRBJ2-1, with D possibly matching TRBD2 (5 bases). V was cut by 3 bases and J by 0 bases, with 18 bases left in between. The CDR3 spans 18 residues. From germline, CDR1 is SGHVS and CDR2 FNYEAQ. The CDR3 DNA follows: TGTGCCAGCAGCTTGGACGCAAGCGGACCGACCTCCTACAATGAGCAGTTCTTC. Its translation is CASSLDASGPTSYNEQFF.

The rearrangement links TRBV3-1 (or the pseudogene TRBV3-2) to TRBJ2-7; 8 nucleotides agree with TRBD2. Germline CDR1 is LGHDT and CDR2 is YNNKEL (reference sequence). Trimming removed 4 bases from V and 0 bases from J; junction bases left unmatched: 8. CDR3 length equals 16 residues. CDR3 DNA sequence: TGTGCCAGCAGCCCGCTTCGGGAGGGGAGCTCCTACGAGCAGTACTTC. Its protein is CASSPLREGSSYEQYF.

The chain has TRBV12-3 or TRBV12-4 and TRBJ1-2; D is ambiguous. V was clipped by 5 bases and J by 7 bases, with 8 bases between them. The CDR3 is 11 residues long. In nucleotides, the CDR3 is TGTGCCAGCAGTCATGGCCGTGGCTACACCTTC. It yields the protein CASSHGRGYTF.